This T cell receptor beta chain emerged from a study of T cell responses to AZD1222 COVID-19 vaccine. V was clipped by 7 bases and J by 0 bases; unmatched bases: 5. Germline assignment: CDR1 SQVTM and CDR2 ANQGSEA. The CDR3 spans 13 residues. Profiled with immunoSEQ multiplex PCR; TCRdb holds only in-frame clones, not every one. The data contain some 150,000 clones, about 87% of them singletons. This chain uses TRBV29-1 with TRBJ1-1; TRBD1 agrees at 7 bases. This specimen was peripheral blood, taken 28 days after the second AZD1222 dose. The receptor comes from an adult who received the AZD1222 COVID-19 vaccine. The CDR3 sequence: CSGYRGVNTEAFF. DNA for the CDR3: TGCAGCGGATACAGGGGTGTGAACACTGAAGCTTTCTTT.